This T cell receptor (beta chain) was captured by sequencing in a study of blood T cell repertoires in COVID-19. Looking at the study overall: The United States, Italy and Spain were the sources of the acute and convalescent COVID-19 samples.

Germline lookup yields CDR1 SGDLS and CDR2 YYNGEE. V was clipped by 4 bases and J by 7 bases; unmatched bases: 7. This CDR3 has 14 amino acids. The repertoire was sequenced with immunoSEQ multiplex PCR; TCRdb's copy has only in-frame clones and lacks some. Of around 250,000 clones in the sample, roughly 85% were seen once. Material: PBMCs or T cells enriched from blood (not recorded which). This receptor was taken from a woman aged 50 to 65 who had recovered from COVID-19. The J gene is TRBJ2-1, the V gene TRBV9; TRBD1 agrees at 8 bases. CDR3 coding DNA: TGTGCCAGCAGCCCAAGGACAGGGAGAAATGAGCAGTTCTTC. Translating gives CASSPRTGRNEQFF.